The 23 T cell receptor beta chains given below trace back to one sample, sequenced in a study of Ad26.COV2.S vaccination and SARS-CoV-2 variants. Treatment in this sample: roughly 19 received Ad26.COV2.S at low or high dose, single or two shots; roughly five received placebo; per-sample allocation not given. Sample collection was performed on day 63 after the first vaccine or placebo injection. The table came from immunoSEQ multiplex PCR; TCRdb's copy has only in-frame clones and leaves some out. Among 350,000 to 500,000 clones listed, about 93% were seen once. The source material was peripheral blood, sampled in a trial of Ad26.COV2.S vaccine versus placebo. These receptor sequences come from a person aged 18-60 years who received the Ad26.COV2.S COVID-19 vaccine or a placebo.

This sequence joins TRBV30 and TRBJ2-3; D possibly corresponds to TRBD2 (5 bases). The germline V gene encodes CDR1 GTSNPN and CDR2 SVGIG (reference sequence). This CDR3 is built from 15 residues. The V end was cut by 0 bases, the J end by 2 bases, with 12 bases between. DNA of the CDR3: TGTGCCTGGAGTGTAGAGTGGGAGTACACAGATACGCAGTATTTT. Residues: CAWSVEWEYTDTQYF.

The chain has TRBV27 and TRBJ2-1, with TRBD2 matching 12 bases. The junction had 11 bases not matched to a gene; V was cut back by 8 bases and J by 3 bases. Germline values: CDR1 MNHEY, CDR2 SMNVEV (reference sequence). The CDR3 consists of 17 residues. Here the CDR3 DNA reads TGTGCCAGCGTGGGACTAGCGGGCACTCCCTTCTACAATGAGCAGTTCTTC. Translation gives CASVGLAGTPFYNEQFF.

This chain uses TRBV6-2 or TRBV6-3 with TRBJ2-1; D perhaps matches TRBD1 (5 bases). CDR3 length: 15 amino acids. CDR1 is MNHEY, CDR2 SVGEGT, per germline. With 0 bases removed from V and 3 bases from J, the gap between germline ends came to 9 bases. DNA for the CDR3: TGTGCCAGCAGTTACTCGGGCAGGGACTACAATGAGCAGTTCTTC. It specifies CASSYSGRDYNEQFF.

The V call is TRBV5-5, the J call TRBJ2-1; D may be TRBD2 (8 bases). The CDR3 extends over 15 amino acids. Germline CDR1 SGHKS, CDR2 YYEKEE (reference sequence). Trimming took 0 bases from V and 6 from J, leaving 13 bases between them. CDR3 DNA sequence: TGTGCCAGCAGCTTGGGACAGGGACTAGGCAATGAGCAGTTCTTC. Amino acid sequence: CASSLGQGLGNEQFF.

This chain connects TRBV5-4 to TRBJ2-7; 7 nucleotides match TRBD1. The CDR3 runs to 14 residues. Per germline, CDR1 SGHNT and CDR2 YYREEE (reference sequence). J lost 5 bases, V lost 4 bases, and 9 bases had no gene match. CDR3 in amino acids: CASSKGQKGHEQYF. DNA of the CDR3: TGTGCCAGCAGCAAGGGACAGAAAGGTCACGAGCAGTACTTC.

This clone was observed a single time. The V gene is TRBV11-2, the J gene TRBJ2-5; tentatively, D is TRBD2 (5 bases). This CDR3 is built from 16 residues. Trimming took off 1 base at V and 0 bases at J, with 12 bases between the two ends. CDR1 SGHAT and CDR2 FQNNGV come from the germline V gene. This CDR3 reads CASSLGLASHQETQYF. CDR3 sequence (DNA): TGTGCCAGCAGCTTAGGTCTAGCCTCCCACCAAGAGACCCAGTACTTC.

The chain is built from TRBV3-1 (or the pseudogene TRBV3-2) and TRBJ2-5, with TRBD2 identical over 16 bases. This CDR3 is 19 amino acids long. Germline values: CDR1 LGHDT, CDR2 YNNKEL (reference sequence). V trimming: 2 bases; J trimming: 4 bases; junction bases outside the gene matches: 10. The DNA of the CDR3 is TGTGCCAGCAGCCAAAACTCCCCGGGACTAGCGGGAGGGCCAGAGACCCAGTACTTC. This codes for CASSQNSPGLAGGPETQYF.

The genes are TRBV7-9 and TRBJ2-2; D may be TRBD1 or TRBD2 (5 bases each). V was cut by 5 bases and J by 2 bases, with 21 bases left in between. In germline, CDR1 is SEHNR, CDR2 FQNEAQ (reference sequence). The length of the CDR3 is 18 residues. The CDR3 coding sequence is TGTGCCAGCAGCGAACCTCGGACTCCCCAGGGCAACACCGGGGAGCTGTTTTTT. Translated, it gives CASSEPRTPQGNTGELFF.

CDR3 sequence: CASSPPYGQGSYEQYF. Here the CDR3 DNA reads TGTGCCAGCAGCCCACCCTACGGTCAGGGTTCATACGAGCAGTACTTC. V gene TRBV5-4 combines with J gene TRBJ2-7; D might be TRBD1 (5 bases). V lost 4 bases to trimming and J lost 4 bases, with 21 bases between them. The CDR3 length is 16 residues. The germline V gene has CDR1 SGHNT and CDR2 YYREEE (reference sequence).

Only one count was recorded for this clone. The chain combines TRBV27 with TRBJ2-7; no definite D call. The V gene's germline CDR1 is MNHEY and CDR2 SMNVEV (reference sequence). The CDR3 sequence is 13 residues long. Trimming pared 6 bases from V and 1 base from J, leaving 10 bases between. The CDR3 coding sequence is TGTGCCAGCAGCCATGGCCCATCCTACGAGCAGTACTTC. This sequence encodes CASSHGPSYEQYF.

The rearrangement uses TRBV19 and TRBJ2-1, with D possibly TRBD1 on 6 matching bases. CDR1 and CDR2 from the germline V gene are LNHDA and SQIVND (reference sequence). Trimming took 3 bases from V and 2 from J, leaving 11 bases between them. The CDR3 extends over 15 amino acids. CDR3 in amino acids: CASSMAGVPYNEQFF. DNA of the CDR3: TGTGCCAGTAGTATGGCAGGGGTCCCCTACAATGAGCAGTTCTTC.

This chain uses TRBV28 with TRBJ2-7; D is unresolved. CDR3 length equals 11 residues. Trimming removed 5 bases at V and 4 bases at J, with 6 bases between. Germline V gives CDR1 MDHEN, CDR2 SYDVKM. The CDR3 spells CASSPKYEQYF. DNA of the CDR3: TGTGCCAGCAGTCCAAAATACGAGCAGTACTTC.

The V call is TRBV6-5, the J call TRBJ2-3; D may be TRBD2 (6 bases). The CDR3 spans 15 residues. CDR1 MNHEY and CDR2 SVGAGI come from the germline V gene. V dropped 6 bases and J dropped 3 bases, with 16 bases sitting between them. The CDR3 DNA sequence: TGTGCCAGCAGCTCCAGCGGGTCAGGTACAGATACGCAGTATTTT. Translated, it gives CASSSSGSGTDTQYF.

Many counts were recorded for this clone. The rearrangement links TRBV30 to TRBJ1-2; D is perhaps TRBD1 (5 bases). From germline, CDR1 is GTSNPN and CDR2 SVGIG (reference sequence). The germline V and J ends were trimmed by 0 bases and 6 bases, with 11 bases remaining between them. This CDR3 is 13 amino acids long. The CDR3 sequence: CAWSVTGAHGYTF. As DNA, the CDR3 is TGTGCCTGGAGTGTGACCGGGGCGCATGGCTACACCTTC.

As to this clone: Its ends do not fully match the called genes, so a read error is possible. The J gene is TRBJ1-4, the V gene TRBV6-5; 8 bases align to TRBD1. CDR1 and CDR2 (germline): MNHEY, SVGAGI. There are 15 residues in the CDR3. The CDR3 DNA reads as TGTGCCAGCAGCCCCGGACAGGGCGGTAATGTAAAACTGTTTTTT. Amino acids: CASSPGQGGNVKLFF.

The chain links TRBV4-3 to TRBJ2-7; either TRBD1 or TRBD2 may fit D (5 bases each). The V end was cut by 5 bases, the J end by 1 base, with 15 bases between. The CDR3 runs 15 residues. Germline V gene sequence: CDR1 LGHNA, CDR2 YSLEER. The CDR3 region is CASSFHFGASYEQYF. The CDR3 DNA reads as TGCGCCAGCAGCTTCCATTTCGGGGCTTCCTACGAGCAGTACTTC.

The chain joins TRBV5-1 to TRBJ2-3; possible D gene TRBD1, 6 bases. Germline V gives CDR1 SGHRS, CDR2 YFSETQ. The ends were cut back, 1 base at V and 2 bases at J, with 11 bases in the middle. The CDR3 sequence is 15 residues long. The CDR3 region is CASSLQGQFTDTQYF. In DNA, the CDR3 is TGCGCCAGCAGCTTGCAGGGGCAGTTCACAGATACGCAGTATTTT.

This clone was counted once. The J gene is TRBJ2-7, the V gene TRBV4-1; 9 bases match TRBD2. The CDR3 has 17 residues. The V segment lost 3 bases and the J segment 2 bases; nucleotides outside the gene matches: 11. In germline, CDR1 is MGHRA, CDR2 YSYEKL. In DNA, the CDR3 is TGCGCCAGCAGCCACACGGCGGGAGGGCGGCCGACCTACGAGCAGTACTTC. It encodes CASSHTAGGRPTYEQYF.

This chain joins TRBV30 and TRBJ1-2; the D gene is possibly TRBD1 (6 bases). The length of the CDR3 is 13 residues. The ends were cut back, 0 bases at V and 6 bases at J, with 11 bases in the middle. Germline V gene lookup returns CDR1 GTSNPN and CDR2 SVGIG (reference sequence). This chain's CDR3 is CAWSVWGGDGYTF. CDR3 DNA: TGTGCCTGGAGTGTTTGGGGGGGCGATGGCTACACCTTC.

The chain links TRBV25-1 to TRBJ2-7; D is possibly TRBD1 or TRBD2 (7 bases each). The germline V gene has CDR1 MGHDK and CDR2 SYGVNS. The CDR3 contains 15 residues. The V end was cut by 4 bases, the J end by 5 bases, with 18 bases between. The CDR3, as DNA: TGTGCCAGCAGTGCCCACGGGGGAGGGACAGACGAGCAGTACTTC. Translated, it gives CASSAHGGGTDEQYF.

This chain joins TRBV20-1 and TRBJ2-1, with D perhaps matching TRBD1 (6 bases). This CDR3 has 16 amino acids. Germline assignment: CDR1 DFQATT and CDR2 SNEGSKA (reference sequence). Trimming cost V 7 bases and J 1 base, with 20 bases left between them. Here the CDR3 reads CSGSDWDIVSYNEQFF. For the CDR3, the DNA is TGCAGTGGGAGTGACTGGGACATCGTATCCTACAATGAGCAGTTCTTC.

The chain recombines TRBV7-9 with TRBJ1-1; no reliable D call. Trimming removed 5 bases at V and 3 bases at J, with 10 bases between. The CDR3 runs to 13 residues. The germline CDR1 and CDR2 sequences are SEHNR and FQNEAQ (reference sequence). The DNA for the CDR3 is TGTGCCAGCAGCGGCGACGTAGACACTGAAGCTTTCTTT. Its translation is CASSGDVDTEAFF.

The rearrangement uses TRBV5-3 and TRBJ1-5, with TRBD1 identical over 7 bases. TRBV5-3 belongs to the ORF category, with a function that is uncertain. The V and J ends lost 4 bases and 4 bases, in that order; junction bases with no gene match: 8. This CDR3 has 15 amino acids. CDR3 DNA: TGTGCCAGAAGCAAGGCCGGGACAGCAAATCAGCCCCAGCATTTT. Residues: CARSKAGTANQPQHF.